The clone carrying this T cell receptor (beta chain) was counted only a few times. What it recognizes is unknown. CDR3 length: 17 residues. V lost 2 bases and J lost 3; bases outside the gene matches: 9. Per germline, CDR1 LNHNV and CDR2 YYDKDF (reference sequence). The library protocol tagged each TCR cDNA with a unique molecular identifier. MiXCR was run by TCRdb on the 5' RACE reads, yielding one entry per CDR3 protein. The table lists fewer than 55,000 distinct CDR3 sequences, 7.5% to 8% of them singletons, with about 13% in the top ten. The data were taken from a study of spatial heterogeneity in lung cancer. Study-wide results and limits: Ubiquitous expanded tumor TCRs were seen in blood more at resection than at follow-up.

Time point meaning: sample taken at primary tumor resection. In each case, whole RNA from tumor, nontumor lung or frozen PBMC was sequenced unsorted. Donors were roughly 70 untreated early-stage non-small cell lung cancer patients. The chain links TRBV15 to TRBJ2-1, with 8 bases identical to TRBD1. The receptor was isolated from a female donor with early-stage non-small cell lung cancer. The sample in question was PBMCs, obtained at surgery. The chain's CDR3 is CATSRISGGQVYNEQFF. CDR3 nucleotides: TGTGCCACCAGCAGAATCTCAGGGGGCCAAGTCTACAATGAGCAGTTCTTC.